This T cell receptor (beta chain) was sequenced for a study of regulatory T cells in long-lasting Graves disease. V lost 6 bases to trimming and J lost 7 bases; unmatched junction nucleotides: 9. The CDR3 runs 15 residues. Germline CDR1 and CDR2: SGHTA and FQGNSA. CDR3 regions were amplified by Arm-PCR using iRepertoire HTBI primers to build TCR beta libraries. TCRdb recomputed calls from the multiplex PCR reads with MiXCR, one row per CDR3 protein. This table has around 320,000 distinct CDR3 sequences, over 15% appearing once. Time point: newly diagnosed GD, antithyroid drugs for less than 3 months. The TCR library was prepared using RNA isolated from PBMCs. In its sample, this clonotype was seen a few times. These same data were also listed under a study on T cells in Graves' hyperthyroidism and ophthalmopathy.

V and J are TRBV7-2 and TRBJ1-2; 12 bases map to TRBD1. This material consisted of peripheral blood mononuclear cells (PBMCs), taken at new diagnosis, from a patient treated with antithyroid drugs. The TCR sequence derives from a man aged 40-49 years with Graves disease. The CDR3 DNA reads TGTGCCAGCAGACCCCCGGGACAGGGGGCCTCTGGCTACACCTTC. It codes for CASRPPGQGASGYTF.